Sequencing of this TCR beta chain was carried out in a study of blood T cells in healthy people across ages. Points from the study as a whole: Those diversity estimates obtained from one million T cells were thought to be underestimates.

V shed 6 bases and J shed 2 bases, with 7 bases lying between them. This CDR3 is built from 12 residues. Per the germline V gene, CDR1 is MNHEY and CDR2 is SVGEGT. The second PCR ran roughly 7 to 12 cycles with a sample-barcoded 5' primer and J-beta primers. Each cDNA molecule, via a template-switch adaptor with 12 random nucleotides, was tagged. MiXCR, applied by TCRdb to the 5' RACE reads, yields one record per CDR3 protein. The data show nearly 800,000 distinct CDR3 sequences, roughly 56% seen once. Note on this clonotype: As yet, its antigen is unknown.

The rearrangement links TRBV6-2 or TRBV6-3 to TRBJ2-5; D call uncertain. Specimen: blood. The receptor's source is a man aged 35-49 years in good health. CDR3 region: CASRTSQETQYF. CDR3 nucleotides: TGTGCCAGCAGAACCAGTCAAGAGACCCAGTACTTC.